This record covers a single T cell receptor beta chain. Its matching antigen is unknown. This specimen comes from a study of shared clonotypes between healthy human individuals. Study results and limitations: Memory subsets generally showed lower estimated richness than naive subsets. Collection of samples was limited to blood; tissue repertoires likely differ. What rarefaction showed was incomplete sorted-subset sequencing despite large depth. Non-shared clonotypes displayed generation probabilities falling below those of clonotypes present in all four donors.

Trimming took 0 bases from V and 4 from J, leaving 16 bases between them. The CDR3 has 17 residues. The V gene's germline CDR1 is LGHNA and CDR2 YSLEER. Sequencing used immunoSEQ multiplex PCR; TCRdb keeps in-frame clones, though not all of them. The data hold 800,000 to 950,000 clones, with roughly 96% observed a single time. Naive CD8 cells lacked CD45RO and underwent positive selection for CCR7, leaving out terminally differentiated effector memory CD45RA+ cells. The sequenced sample was naive CD8+ T cells sorted from blood. This TCR was recovered from a man aged 25 to 45 in good health. V is TRBV4-3 and J is TRBJ2-1; TRBD2 might be the D (6 bases). The DNA for the CDR3 is TGCGCCAGCAGCCAAGATCCCCGGGGGATTCGGTACAATGAGCAGTTCTTC. This sequence encodes CASSQDPRGIRYNEQFF.